The rows below give T cell receptor beta chains drawn from one sample of a study of shared clonotypes between healthy human individuals. Using immunoSEQ multiplex PCR, the repertoire was profiled, and TCRdb retains in-frame clones only, with some absent. The sample holds approximately 1.9 million clones; 80% to 95% are singletons and the top ten take 1.5% to 2%. Sequencing used naive CD8+ T cells from PBMCs. The receptors shown here come from a man between 18 and 29 years old in good health. Some clones in this sample may be carry-over from other donors' samples. The CDR3 runs from the conserved cysteine through the conserved F or W. Fields, in order: clone size, V gene, D gene, J gene, CDR3 protein, CDR3 DNA. The D gene is left open where the match is weak. The listing skips clone size in some rows; elsewhere it reads once, few, many or a size class.

size: .; V: TRBV6-5; D: .; J: TRBJ1-1; CDR3: CASSPFRSPSEAFF; DNA: TGTGCCAGCAGCCCCTTCCGCAGTCCCTCTGAAGCTTTCTTT
size: .; V: TRBV19; D: .; J: TRBJ2-4; CDR3: CASSPPRRAKNIQYF; DNA: TGTGCCAGTAGTCCTCCGCGGAGAGCCAAAAACATTCAGTACTTC
size: .; V: TRBV7-9; D: TRBD2; J: TRBJ2-1; CDR3: CASSLGWASGSGDEQFF; DNA: TGTGCCAGCAGTTTAGGGTGGGCTAGCGGGAGTGGCGATGAGCAGTTCTTC
size: .; V: TRBV27; D: TRBD1; J: TRBJ1-4; CDR3: CASSLVPGQGVEKLFF; DNA: TGTGCCAGCAGCTTAGTACCGGGACAGGGGGTCGAAAAACTGTTTTTT
size: .; V: TRBV7-9; D: .; J: TRBJ2-1; CDR3: CASSFNSGASNEQFF; DNA: TGTGCCAGCAGCTTTAATTCGGGAGCGAGCAATGAGCAGTTCTTC
size: .; V: TRBV27; D: TRBD1; J: TRBJ1-5; CDR3: CASSFTGGGRPQHF; DNA: TGTGCCAGCAGTTTTACAGGGGGGGGACGGCCCCAGCATTTT
size: once; V: TRBV28; D: TRBD1; J: TRBJ2-3; CDR3: CASSSSGGRGTQYF; DNA: TGTGCCAGCAGTTCCTCAGGGGGAAGGGGTACGCAGTATTTT
size: .; V: TRBV9; D: TRBD1; J: TRBJ2-2; CDR3: CASSSSGQVSNTGELFF; DNA: TGTGCCAGCAGCTCCTCGGGACAGGTATCGAACACCGGGGAGCTGTTTTTT
size: .; V: TRBV5-1; D: .; J: TRBJ1-1; CDR3: CASNPGWTSNTEAFF; DNA: TGCGCCAGTAATCCAGGATGGACATCGAACACTGAAGCTTTCTTT
size: .; V: TRBV7-9; D: .; J: TRBJ2-1; CDR3: CASAGTHTTYNEQFF; DNA: TGTGCCAGCGCCGGGACTCACACCACCTACAATGAGCAGTTCTTC
size: .; V: TRBV27; D: TRBD2; J: TRBJ2-7; CDR3: CASSLTGLAGVISYEQYF; DNA: TGTGCCAGCAGTTTAACGGGACTAGCGGGAGTTATTTCCTACGAGCAGTACTTC
size: .; V: TRBV5-1; D: .; J: TRBJ2-1; CDR3: CASSPTGPEQFF; DNA: TGCGCCAGCAGCCCGACGGGGCCCGAGCAGTTCTTC
size: .; V: TRBV4-2; D: TRBD1; J: TRBJ1-2; CDR3: CATTGNYGYTF; DNA: TGTGCCACGACAGGGAACTATGGCTACACCTTC
size: .; V: TRBV10-3; D: TRBD1; J: TRBJ1-5; CDR3: CAISTGGGNQPQHF; DNA: TGTGCCATCAGTACAGGGGGCGGGAATCAGCCCCAGCATTTT
size: .; V: TRBV11-2; D: .; J: TRBJ1-5; CDR3: CASSLDYSNQPQHF; DNA: TGTGCCAGCAGCTTAGACTATAGCAATCAGCCCCAGCATTTT
size: .; V: TRBV27; D: TRBD1; J: TRBJ1-2; CDR3: CASRDRGHGYTF; DNA: TGTGCCAGCAGGGACAGGGGCCATGGCTACACCTTC
size: once; V: TRBV7-9; D: .; J: TRBJ1-1; CDR3: CASSSGPGTAFF; DNA: TGTGCCAGCAGCTCGGGCCCCGGAACGGCTTTCTTT
size: few; V: TRBV27; D: .; J: TRBJ2-7; CDR3: CASSSGQTYEQYF; DNA: TGTGCCAGCAGTTCCGGACAGACCTACGAGCAGTACTTC
size: .; V: TRBV19; D: TRBD1; J: TRBJ2-7; CDR3: CASRPRGRGIYEQYF; DNA: TGTGCCAGTCGTCCTCGAGGCAGGGGGATCTACGAGCAGTACTTC
size: few; V: TRBV10-3; D: .; J: TRBJ2-2; CDR3: CAISNTGELFF; DNA: TGTGCCATCAGCAATACCGGGGAGCTGTTTTTT
size: .; V: TRBV2; D: .; J: TRBJ1-3; CDR3: CASSGTAFSGNTIYF; DNA: TGTGCCAGCAGTGGTACGGCTTTCTCTGGAAACACCATATATTTT
size: .; V: TRBV6-5; D: .; J: TRBJ2-7; CDR3: CASSYSREQYF; DNA: TGTGCCAGCAGTTACTCAAGGGAGCAGTACTTC
size: .; V: TRBV11-2; D: TRBD2; J: TRBJ2-7; CDR3: CASSLGTSAYEQYF; DNA: TGTGCCAGCAGCTTAGGGACTAGCGCTTACGAGCAGTACTTC
size: .; V: TRBV30; D: .; J: TRBJ2-1; CDR3: CAWSVERDLNEQFF; DNA: TGTGCCTGGAGTGTAGAAAGGGATCTTAATGAGCAGTTCTTC
size: .; V: TRBV5-1; D: .; J: TRBJ1-1; CDR3: CASSFSGATEAFF; DNA: TGCGCCAGCAGCTTCTCTGGGGCCACTGAAGCTTTCTTT
size: .; V: TRBV5-1; D: .; J: TRBJ2-2; CDR3: CASSPVEGVTGELFF; DNA: TGCGCCAGCAGCCCCGTCGAGGGCGTCACCGGGGAGCTGTTTTTT
size: once; V: TRBV4-3; D: TRBD2; J: TRBJ2-3; CDR3: CASSQDTGAGGPADTQYF; DNA: TGCGCCAGCAGCCAAGATACAGGCGCGGGAGGGCCGGCAGATACGCAGTATTTT
size: .; V: TRBV7-8; D: .; J: TRBJ1-1; CDR3: CASSLAGRGPEAFF; DNA: TGTGCCAGCAGCTTAGCCGGGCGGGGGCCTGAAGCTTTCTTT
size: .; V: TRBV19; D: .; J: TRBJ2-1; CDR3: CASSSFNEQFF; DNA: TGTGCCAGTAGTAGTTTCAATGAGCAGTTCTTC
size: .; V: TRBV19; D: .; J: TRBJ2-1; CDR3: CASSIRSPLALSYNEQFF; DNA: TGTGCCAGTAGTATAAGGTCCCCTTTAGCTTTGTCCTACAATGAGCAGTTCTTC
size: .; V: TRBV27; D: TRBD1; J: TRBJ1-6; CDR3: CASSLSETGNSPLHF; DNA: TGTGCCAGCAGTTTATCGGAGACAGGGAATTCACCCCTCCACTTT
size: .; V: TRBV4-2; D: TRBD1; J: TRBJ2-6; CDR3: CASSQTGPGQLSGANVLTF; DNA: TGTGCCAGCAGCCAGACGGGACCGGGACAGCTATCTGGGGCCAACGTCCTGACTTTC
size: .; V: TRBV7-6; D: .; J: TRBJ1-3; CDR3: CASSLETGSGNTIYF; DNA: TGTGCCAGCAGCTTAGAGACAGGCTCTGGAAACACCATATATTTT
size: .; V: TRBV6-1; D: .; J: TRBJ2-7; CDR3: CASTEGTFYEQYF; DNA: TGTGCCAGCACCGAAGGGACCTTCTACGAGCAGTACTTC
size: .; V: TRBV6-5; D: TRBD2; J: TRBJ2-1; CDR3: CASSSETSGRGNEQFF; DNA: TGTGCCAGCAGTTCGGAGACTAGCGGCAGGGGGAATGAGCAGTTCTTC
size: .; V: TRBV27; D: .; J: TRBJ1-1; CDR3: CASSLTGRNTEAFF; DNA: TGTGCCAGCAGTTTAACAGGGAGGAACACTGAAGCTTTCTTT
size: once; V: TRBV9; D: TRBD2; J: TRBJ2-2; CDR3: CASSEGLAGVLRTGELFF; DNA: TGTGCCAGCAGTGAGGGACTAGCGGGAGTCTTAAGGACCGGGGAGCTGTTTTTT
size: .; V: TRBV9; D: TRBD2; J: TRBJ2-1; CDR3: CASSVRLAGGYNEQFF; DNA: TGTGCCAGCAGCGTAAGACTAGCGGGAGGGTACAATGAGCAGTTCTTC
size: .; V: TRBV6-5; D: TRBD2; J: TRBJ2-1; CDR3: CASSPSTTSGSEQFF; DNA: TGTGCCAGCAGTCCCTCTACGACTAGCGGGAGTGAGCAGTTCTTC
size: .; V: TRBV7-9; D: .; J: TRBJ2-1; CDR3: CASTITNEQFF; DNA: TGTGCCAGCACGATTACCAATGAGCAGTTCTTC
size: .; V: TRBV11-2; D: .; J: TRBJ1-2; CDR3: CASSPTFVAGGDNYGYTF; DNA: TGTGCCAGCAGCCCGACCTTCGTAGCGGGGGGTGATAACTATGGCTACACCTTC